The rows below give T cell receptor beta chains drawn from one sample of a study of spatial heterogeneity in lung cancer. Using its own MiXCR run on the 5' RACE reads, TCRdb lists one record per CDR3 protein. The data show 2,800 or so distinct CDR3 sequences, with less than 65% seen just once and around 60% held by the top ten. Material: lung tumor tissue, obtained at surgery. The source is a male donor with early-stage non-small cell lung cancer. Each CDR3 is given with its conserved first and last residue. D genes are given only for firm matches. Only part of the rows carry a size: once, few, many, or a class if the clone is expanded.

d_call	cdr3_length	v_call	clone_size	j_call	cdr3_aa	cdr3_nt
TRBD2	18	TRBV6-2/TRBV6-3	medium-sized	TRBJ2-7	CASSYLVAGGPGTREQYF	TGTGCCAGCAGTTACCTCGTAGCGGGAGGGCCTGGAACCAGGGAGCAGTACTTC
NA	12	TRBV2	medium-sized	TRBJ2-3	CASSKIEGVQYF	TGTGCCAGCAGTAAAATAGAGGGTGTGCAGTATTTT
NA	13	TRBV7-2	NA	TRBJ2-1	CASSLGQFNEQFF	TGTGCCAGCAGCTTAGGTCAGTTCAATGAGCAGTTCTTC
TRBD1	15	TRBV7-9	NA	TRBJ1-1	CASSPGGQMNTEAFF	TGTGCCAGCAGCCCAGGGGGGCAAATGAACACTGAAGCTTTCTTT
NA	16	TRBV5-1	few	TRBJ2-6	CASSLDSPSGANVLTF	TGCGCCAGCAGCCTAGACAGTCCCTCTGGGGCCAACGTCCTGACTTTC
NA	14	TRBV7-9	NA	TRBJ2-2	CASSLDPNTGELFF	TGTGCCAGCAGCTTAGATCCGAACACCGGGGAGCTGTTTTTT
TRBD2	16	TRBV25-1	medium-sized	TRBJ2-5	CASSEGSGSEKETQYF	TGTGCCAGCAGTGAGGGTAGCGGGAGTGAGAAAGAGACCCAGTACTTC
NA	13	TRBV18	NA	TRBJ1-1	CASSRRGGTEAFF	TGTGCCAGCTCACGCCGCGGGGGGACTGAAGCTTTCTTT
NA	13	TRBV7-2	few	TRBJ1-6	CASSSRDAGPLHF	TGTGCCAGCAGCTCACGGGACGCCGGACCCCTCCACTTT
NA	15	TRBV20-1	few	TRBJ2-3	CSAPEMGEGTDTQYF	TGCAGTGCCCCCGAAATGGGGGAGGGCACAGATACGCAGTATTTT
NA	13	TRBV25-1	few	TRBJ2-6	CASSSSGANVLTF	TGTGCCAGCAGCTCCTCTGGGGCCAACGTCCTGACTTTC
NA	12	TRBV6-5	medium-sized	TRBJ1-6	CASSREASPLHF	TGTGCCAGCAGCAGGGAGGCTTCACCCCTCCACTTT
TRBD2	17	TRBV2	NA	TRBJ2-1	CASRGLAGGLSYNEQFF	TGTGCCAGCAGAGGACTAGCGGGAGGCCTATCTTACAATGAGCAGTTCTTC
NA	12	TRBV6-6	few	TRBJ2-5	CATRGRGWTQYF	TGTGCCACGCGAGGCAGGGGTTGGACCCAGTACTTC
TRBD1	16	TRBV11-2	NA	TRBJ2-1	CASSPMGQGAQNEQFF	TGTGCCAGCAGCCCGATGGGACAGGGGGCGCAAAATGAGCAGTTCTTC
NA	14	TRBV4-3	NA	TRBJ1-1	CASSHYSGDTEAFF	TGCGCCAGCAGCCACTACTCAGGGGACACTGAAGCTTTCTTT
NA	13	TRBV24-1	few	TRBJ2-5	CATSPDIQETQYF	TGTGCCACCAGCCCCGATATTCAAGAGACCCAGTACTTC
TRBD1	16	TRBV5-1	NA	TRBJ2-3	CASSMAGTGLTDTQYF	TGCGCCAGCAGCATGGCCGGGACAGGACTTACAGATACGCAGTATTTT
TRBD2	16	TRBV5-1	once	TRBJ2-5	CASSRRLAGGQETQYF	TGCGCCAGCAGCCGCCGACTAGCGGGAGGCCAAGAGACCCAGTACTTC
TRBD1	17	TRBV4-3	NA	TRBJ2-1	CASSQERTGRSYNEQFF	TGCGCCAGCAGCCAAGAGAGGACAGGGAGGTCCTACAATGAGCAGTTCTTC
TRBD2	16	TRBV10-2	NA	TRBJ2-1	CASTGAGGPVHNEQFF	TGCGCCAGCACCGGAGCGGGAGGGCCCGTCCACAATGAGCAGTTCTTC
TRBD2	16	TRBV9	few	TRBJ2-1	CASSTRLAGSYNEQFF	TGTGCCAGCAGCACGAGACTAGCGGGCTCCTACAATGAGCAGTTCTTC
TRBD1	15	TRBV20-1	few	TRBJ1-6	CSANTGTGTLSSLHF	TGCAGTGCTAATACCGGGACAGGGACCCTTAGTTCCCTCCACTTT